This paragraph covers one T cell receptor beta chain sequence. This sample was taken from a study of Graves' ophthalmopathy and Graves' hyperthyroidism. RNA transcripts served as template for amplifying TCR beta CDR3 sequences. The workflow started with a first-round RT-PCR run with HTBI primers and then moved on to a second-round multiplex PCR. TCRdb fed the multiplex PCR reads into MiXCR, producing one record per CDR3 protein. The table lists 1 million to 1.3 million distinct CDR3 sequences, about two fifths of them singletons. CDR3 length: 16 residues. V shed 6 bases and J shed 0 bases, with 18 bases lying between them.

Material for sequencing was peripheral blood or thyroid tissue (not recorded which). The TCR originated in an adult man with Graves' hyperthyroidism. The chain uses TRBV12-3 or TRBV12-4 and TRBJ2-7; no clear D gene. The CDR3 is CASSSWGGVISYEQYF. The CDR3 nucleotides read TGTGCCAGCAGCTCCTGGGGTGGCGTGATCTCCTACGAGCAGTACTTC.